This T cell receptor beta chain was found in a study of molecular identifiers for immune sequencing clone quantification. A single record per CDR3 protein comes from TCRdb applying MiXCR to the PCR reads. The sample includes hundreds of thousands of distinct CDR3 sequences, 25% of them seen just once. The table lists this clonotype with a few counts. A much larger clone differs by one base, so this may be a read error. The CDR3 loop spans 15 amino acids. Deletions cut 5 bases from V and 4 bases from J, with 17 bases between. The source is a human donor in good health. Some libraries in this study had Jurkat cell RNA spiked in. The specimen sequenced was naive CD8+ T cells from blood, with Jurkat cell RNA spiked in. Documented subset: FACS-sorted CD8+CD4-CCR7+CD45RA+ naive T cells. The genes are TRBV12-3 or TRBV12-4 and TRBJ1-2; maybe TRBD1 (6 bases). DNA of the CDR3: TGTGCCAGCAGTGCCTCTGACAGGCCCAGCTATGGCTACACCTTC. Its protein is CASSASDRPSYGYTF.